This TCR beta chain came from a study of T cells in Graves' hyperthyroidism and ophthalmopathy. Template material for amplifying TCR beta CDR3 regions consisted of RNA transcripts. An initial round of RT-PCR targeting the TCR CDR3 relied on the HTBI primer set. TCRdb re-derived calls from the multiplex PCR reads in MiXCR, one entry per CDR3 protein. The sample shows approximately 520,000 distinct CDR3 sequences, around 22% of them seen only once. Germline V gene data show CDR1 as SGHAT and CDR2 as FQNNGV. This CDR3 is built from 13 residues. This clonotype was found a few times. Germline and junction disagree at one end, which may indicate a read error.

This clonotype was obtained from a woman in her thirties with Graves' ophthalmopathy. This chain connects TRBV11-2 to TRBJ1-1; D not resolved. What was sequenced was blood. The CDR3 nucleotides are TGTGCCAGCAGTCTAGGAGGGAACACTGAAGCTTGCTTT. It specifies CASSLGGNTEACF.